This TCR beta chain was obtained from a study of control samples from healthy donors and cancer patients. The table came from immunoSEQ multiplex PCR; TCRdb's copy has only in-frame clones and leaves some out. The sample holds around 150,000 clones, just over 95% seen once. Sequenced sample: blood. This clonotype originated in a woman aged 25 to 45 in good health.

The CDR3 loop is CASRDVAGEAFF. CDR3 sequence (DNA): TGTGCCAGCAGGGACGTGGCTGGTGAAGCTTTCTTT. V and J are TRBV7-9 and TRBJ1-1; D unclear. Trimming removed 6 bases at V and 7 bases at J, with 12 bases between. The CDR3 consists of 12 residues. Germline values: CDR1 SEHNR, CDR2 FQNEAQ (reference sequence).